The 25 T cell receptor beta chains below were found in one sample sequenced in a study of blood T cell repertoires in COVID-19. TCRdb keeps only in-frame clones here, not all; method: immunoSEQ multiplex PCR. The sample holds 130,000 to 150,000 clones; roughly four fifths are singletons and the top ten take more than 8.5%. The sample consisted of PBMCs or T cells enriched from blood (not recorded which). The receptors shown here come from a man aged 45-65 years who had recovered from COVID-19.

Remarks on this clone: Different DNA sequences within this sample yield the same CDR3. The chain is built from TRBV7-2 and TRBJ2-3; D is unresolved. The CDR3 is 13 amino acids. Trimming cost V 3 bases and J 4 bases, with 8 bases left between them. CDR1 and CDR2 (germline): SGHTA, FQGNSA. The CDR3 region has the DNA TGTGCCAGCAGCTTGGCTAGATCAGATACGCAGTATTTT. Protein sequence: CASSLARSDTQYF.

The chain is built from TRBV21-1 and TRBJ1-5; the D segment call TRBD1 is taken from the table without a DNA check. TRBV21-1 is a documented pseudogene. The CDR3 has 14 residues. CDR3 nucleotides: TGTGCCAGCAGCCTAGACAGGGTCCAGCAGCCCCAGCATTTT. Translating it yields CASSLDRVQQPQHF.

The chain couples TRBV6-1 to TRBJ1-2, with 7 bases lining up with TRBD1. Losses at the gene ends were 1 base for V and 7 bases for J; bases not matched to a gene: 9. The CDR3 sequence is 15 residues long. The germline gives CDR1 MNHNS, CDR2 SASEGT. In nucleotides, the CDR3 is TGTGCCAGCAGTGAAGGGGTAGGGGGCGCGGTTGGCTACACCTTC. Its translation: CASSEGVGGAVGYTF.

The chain is built from TRBV29-1 and TRBJ1-5, with 7 bases aligning to TRBD1. There are 14 residues in the CDR3. From germline, CDR1 is SQVTM and CDR2 ANQGSEA. The V gene end was trimmed by 0 bases and the J gene end by 4 bases; junction bases not matched to a gene: 3. As DNA, the CDR3 is TGCAGCGTTGAAGACGGGACAGATAATCAGCCCCAGCATTTT. Encoded protein: CSVEDGTDNQPQHF.

The rearrangement joins TRBV20-1 to TRBJ2-2; 9 bases are shared with TRBD2. Per germline, CDR1 DFQATT and CDR2 SNEGSKA (reference sequence). With 3 bases clipped from V and 4 bases from J, the junction kept 12 bases outside the gene matches. The length of the CDR3 is 17 residues. The CDR3 DNA is TGCAGTGCTAGTCTTCGGGTAGCGGGGGCATCCACCGGGGAGCTGTTTTTT. Its translation: CSASLRVAGASTGELFF.

V and J are TRBV2 and TRBJ2-2; 8 positions match TRBD1. Losses at the gene ends were 8 bases for V and 7 bases for J; bases not matched to a gene: 3. CDR3 length equals 12 residues. Germline V gene sequence: CDR1 SNHLY, CDR2 FYNNEI. The CDR3 protein is CASGGQVGELFF. CDR3 nucleotides: TGTGCCAGCGGGGGACAGGTCGGGGAGCTGTTTTTT.

This chain joins TRBV9 and TRBJ2-2, with TRBD1 identical over 8 bases. Germline assignment: CDR1 SGDLS and CDR2 YYNGEE. The CDR3 is made up of 17 amino acids. Unmatched junction bases numbered 11, after V lost 0 bases and J lost 7 bases. The DNA for the CDR3 is TGTGCCAGCAGCGTAGATGTCCAGGGGGCACTTATCGGGGAGCTGTTTTTT. This sequence encodes CASSVDVQGALIGELFF.

This rearrangement joins TRBV3-1 (or the pseudogene TRBV3-2) to TRBJ1-5, with a possible D match to TRBD1 (5 bases). The germline V gene encodes CDR1 LGHDT and CDR2 YNNKEL (reference sequence). V gave up 1 base and J gave up 7 bases, with 14 bases separating them. CDR3 length: 15 amino acids. CDR3 residues: CASSQGAGYEQPQHF. The CDR3 DNA reads TGTGCCAGCAGCCAAGGGGCAGGGTACGAGCAGCCCCAGCATTTT.

J is TRBJ1-1 and V is TRBV27, with 8 nucleotides matching TRBD1. CDR1 is MNHEY and CDR2 is SMNVEV in the germline V gene (reference sequence). After removal of 2 bases from V and 3 bases from J, the junction contained 2 bases not matched to a gene. The length of the CDR3 is 14 residues. DNA of the CDR3: TGTGCCAGCAGTTTAACAGGGGGGTACACTGAAGCTTTCTTT. It codes for CASSLTGGYTEAFF.

In DNA, the CDR3 is TGTGCCAGCAGCGTAGAGGGGAGGTCTGGAAACACCATATATTTT. This gives the protein CASSVEGRSGNTIYF. The rearrangement joins TRBV9 to TRBJ1-3; weak D call: TRBD1 (5 bases). Looked up from germline, CDR1 is SGDLS and CDR2 is YYNGEE. V was trimmed by 0 bases and J by 1 base, leaving 8 bases between them. The CDR3 has 15 residues.

This chain links TRBV29-1 with TRBJ2-2; the match to TRBD2 covers 7 bases. J gave up 2 bases and V 1 base, and 1 base lay outside the gene matches. The germline V gene encodes CDR1 SQVTM and CDR2 ANQGSEA. CDR3 length: 14 amino acids. DNA of the CDR3: TGCAGCGTTGAAGGGGACTACAACACCGGGGAGCTGTTTTTT. Translation: CSVEGDYNTGELFF.

This chain joins TRBV4-3 and TRBJ1-3; 9 bases agree with TRBD1. With V trimmed by 5 bases and J by 4 bases, 6 bases remained unmatched. The germline gives CDR1 LGHNA, CDR2 YSLEER. The CDR3 has 15 amino acids. The CDR3 region is CASSFMGQGGNTIYF. For the CDR3, the DNA is TGCGCCAGCAGCTTTATGGGACAGGGAGGAAACACCATATATTTT.

The chain employs TRBV29-1 and TRBJ2-5, with D possibly being TRBD1 (5 bases). The CDR3 runs to 13 residues. Trimming took off 2 bases at V and 5 bases at J, with 12 bases between the two ends. The germline V gene has CDR1 SQVTM and CDR2 ANQGSEA. CDR3 amino acids: CSVESGFTETQYF. As DNA, the CDR3 is TGCAGCGTTGAATCAGGGTTCACGGAGACCCAGTACTTC.

This sequence joins TRBV14 and TRBJ1-3; D perhaps matches TRBD1 (6 bases). Trimming shortened V by 4 bases and J by 4 bases, and 17 bases separated the two germline ends. The germline CDR1 and CDR2 sequences are SGHDN and FVKESK. The CDR3 runs to 16 residues. CDR3 sequence reads: CASSRAGTILGNTIYF. Here the CDR3 DNA reads TGTGCCAGCAGCCGAGCTGGGACAATTCTCGGAAACACCATATATTTT.

This CDR3 is CASSVGVQGRGYTF. For the CDR3, the DNA is TGTGCCAGCAGCGTAGGGGTGCAGGGTAGGGGCTACACCTTC. The chain couples TRBV9 to TRBJ1-2; weak D call: TRBD1 (5 bases). With 0 bases removed from V and 8 bases from J, the gap between germline ends came to 14 bases. CDR3 size: 14 residues. Germline CDR1 reads SGDLS; CDR2 reads YYNGEE.

The chain uses TRBV13 and TRBJ2-2; weak D call: TRBD1 (6 bases). Trimming took 4 bases from V and 3 from J, leaving 15 bases between them. The CDR3 extends over 16 amino acids. Germline values: CDR1 PRHDT, CDR2 FYEKMQ (reference sequence). The CDR3 protein is CASSSILDSHTGELFF. CDR3 nucleotide sequence: TGTGCCAGCAGCTCCATTCTGGACAGTCACACCGGGGAGCTGTTTTTT. The whole variable domain, remainder taken from reference TRBV13 and TRBJ2-2, is AAGVIQSPRHLIKEKRETATLKCYPIPRHDTVYWYQQGPGQDPQFLISFYEKMQSDKGSIPDRFSAQQFSDYHSELNMSSLELGDSALYFCASSSILDSHTGELFFGEGSRLTVL.

The chain combines TRBV4-3 with TRBJ2-7; D perhaps matches TRBD1 (5 bases). Germline CDR1 LGHNA, CDR2 YSLEER. Trimming took off 4 bases at V and 2 bases at J, with 12 bases between the two ends. CDR3 length equals 14 residues. The CDR3 DNA reads as TGCGCCAGCAGCCGGGGCTTCGGTACCTACGAGCAGTACTTC. Translating gives CASSRGFGTYEQYF.

V usage is TRBV19 and J usage is TRBJ2-7; 8 positions agree with TRBD1. V shed 5 bases, J shed 5 bases, and the junction held 8 bases outside the gene matches. CDR3 length: 14 amino acids. Germline loops: CDR1 LNHDA, CDR2 SQIVND (reference sequence). The DNA for the CDR3 is TGTGCCAGTAGTGGCCTGGACAGGGTCAACGAGCAGTACTTC. Protein sequence: CASSGLDRVNEQYF.

The chain links TRBV11-1 to TRBJ2-3, with 8 bases that match TRBD2. Germline lookup yields CDR1 SGHAT and CDR2 FQDESV (reference sequence). There are 16 residues in the CDR3. V gave up 2 bases and J gave up 4 bases; unmatched junction bases: 8. In nucleotides, the CDR3 is TGTGCCAGCAGCTTACCTACAGGACTAGCCCCAGATACGCAGTATTTT. This translates into CASSLPTGLAPDTQYF.

The genes are TRBV5-6 and TRBJ2-1; 7 bases map to TRBD1. The CDR3 runs to 15 residues. CDR1 is SGHDT and CDR2 is YYEEEE in the germline V gene. V shed 4 bases and J 0 bases; nucleotides not matched to a gene: 4. CDR3 amino acids: CASSLGQLSYNEQFF. In nucleotides, the CDR3 is TGTGCCAGCAGCCTGGGACAGCTCTCCTACAATGAGCAGTTCTTC.

V and J are TRBV27 and TRBJ1-6, with TRBD1 matching 9 bases. The CDR3 is 13 amino acids. Trimming removed 8 bases from V and 9 bases from J; junction bases left unmatched: 5. The V gene's germline CDR1 is MNHEY and CDR2 SMNVEV (reference sequence). The CDR3 here is CASGRDRASPLHF. Here the CDR3 DNA reads TGTGCCAGCGGCCGGGACAGGGCTTCACCCCTCCACTTT.

The J gene is TRBJ1-4, the V gene TRBV4-3; D gene ambiguous. V lost 0 bases to trimming and J lost 8 bases, with 13 bases between them. Germline V gene data show CDR1 as LGHNA and CDR2 as YSLEER. The CDR3 sequence is 15 residues long. The CDR3, as DNA: TGCGCCAGCAGCCAAGAGAGGGCACGTTTCGAAAAACTGTTTTTT. Its protein is CASSQERARFEKLFF.

The chain combines TRBV10-3 with TRBJ2-5, with TRBD2 as a possible D gene (6 bases). The CDR3 spans 15 residues. Trimming took off 6 bases at V and 2 bases at J, with 16 bases between the two ends. Germline values: CDR1 ENHRY, CDR2 SYGVKD. The CDR3 reads CAIRRGGAQQETQYF. CDR3 sequence (DNA): TGTGCCATCAGGAGGGGCGGGGCCCAACAAGAGACCCAGTACTTC.

This clone was found once. The chain uses TRBV10-3 and TRBJ1-1; TRBD1 matches 8 bases. CDR1 is ENHRY and CDR2 is SYGVKD in the germline V gene. The CDR3 has 12 amino acids. V was pared by 10 bases and J by 8 bases, with 9 bases of the junction left unmatched. The CDR3 region has the DNA TGTGCCACCCTCGCGCAGGGGGCGGAAGCTTTCTTT. It translates to CATLAQGAEAFF.

This chain's CDR3 is CASSSPGDRASTDTQYF. In DNA form, the CDR3 reads TGTGCCAGCAGCTCCCCCGGGGACAGGGCTAGCACAGATACGCAGTATTTT. This chain links TRBV7-2 with TRBJ2-3; 9 bases line up with TRBD1. Germline trimming cut 4 bases from V and 0 bases from J; bases unmatched to any gene: 8. The CDR3 has 17 amino acids. Germline loops: CDR1 SGHTA, CDR2 FQGNSA.